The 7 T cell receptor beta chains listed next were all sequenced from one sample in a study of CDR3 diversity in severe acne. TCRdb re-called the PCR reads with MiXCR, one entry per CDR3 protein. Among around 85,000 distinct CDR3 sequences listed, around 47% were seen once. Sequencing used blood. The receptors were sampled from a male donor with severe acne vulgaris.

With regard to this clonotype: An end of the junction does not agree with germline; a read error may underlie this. The CDR3: CASSLQEKGTKYF. As DNA, the CDR3 is TGTGCCAGCAGCTTGCAGGAGAAAGGTACGAAGTATTTT. The chain uses TRBV5-5 and TRBJ2-3, with D unclear. Germline CDR1 and CDR2: SGHKS and YYEKEE (reference sequence). The CDR3 length is 13 residues.

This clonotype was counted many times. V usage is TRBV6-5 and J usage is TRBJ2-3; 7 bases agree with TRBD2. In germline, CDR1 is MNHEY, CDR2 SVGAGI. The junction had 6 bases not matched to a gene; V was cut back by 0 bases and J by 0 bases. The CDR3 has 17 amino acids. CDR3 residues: CASSYSYAGGSTDTQYF. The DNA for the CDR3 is TGTGCCAGCAGTTACTCGTACGCCGGGGGGAGCACAGATACGCAGTATTTT.

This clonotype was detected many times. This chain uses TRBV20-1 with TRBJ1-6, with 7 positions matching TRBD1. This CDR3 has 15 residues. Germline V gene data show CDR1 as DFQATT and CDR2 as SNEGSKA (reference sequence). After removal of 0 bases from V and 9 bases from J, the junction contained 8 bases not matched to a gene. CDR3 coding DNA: TGCAGTGCTAGAGAATGGCCGACAGGGCTTTCACCCCTCCACTTT. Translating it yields CSAREWPTGLSPLHF.

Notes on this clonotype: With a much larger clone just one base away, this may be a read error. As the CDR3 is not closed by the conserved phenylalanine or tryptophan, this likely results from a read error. In DNA, the CDR3 is TGTGCCAGCAGCGAAGGACGGGAAAGGAGTCAGCCCCAGCATTCT. Its translation: CASSEGRERSQPQHS. The chain has TRBV2 and TRBJ1-5; the D is unclear. The CDR3 sequence is 15 residues long. Germline loops: CDR1 SNHLY, CDR2 FYNNEI.

This CDR3 reads CSHSRRGPDGYEQYF. As DNA, the CDR3 is TGCAGCCATTCGCGCAGGGGCCCCGACGGTTACGAGCAGTACTTC. The chain recombines TRBV20-1 with TRBJ2-7, with D tentatively TRBD1 (6 bases). The CDR3 sequence is 15 residues long. Germline V lookup: CDR1 DFQATT, CDR2 SNEGSKA (reference sequence).

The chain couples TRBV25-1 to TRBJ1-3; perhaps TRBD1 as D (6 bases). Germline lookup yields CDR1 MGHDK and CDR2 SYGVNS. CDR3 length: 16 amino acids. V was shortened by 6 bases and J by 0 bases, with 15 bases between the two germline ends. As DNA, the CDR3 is TGTGCCAGCAGGCCCCCAGGGACAAACTCTGGAAACACCATATATTTT. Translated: CASRPPGTNSGNTIYF.

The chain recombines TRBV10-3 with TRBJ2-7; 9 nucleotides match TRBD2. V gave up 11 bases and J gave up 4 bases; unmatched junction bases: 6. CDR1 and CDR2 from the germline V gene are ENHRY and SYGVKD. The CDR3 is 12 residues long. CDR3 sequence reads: CACGRAIYEQYF. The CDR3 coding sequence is TGTGCCTGCGGGAGGGCCATATACGAGCAGTACTTC.